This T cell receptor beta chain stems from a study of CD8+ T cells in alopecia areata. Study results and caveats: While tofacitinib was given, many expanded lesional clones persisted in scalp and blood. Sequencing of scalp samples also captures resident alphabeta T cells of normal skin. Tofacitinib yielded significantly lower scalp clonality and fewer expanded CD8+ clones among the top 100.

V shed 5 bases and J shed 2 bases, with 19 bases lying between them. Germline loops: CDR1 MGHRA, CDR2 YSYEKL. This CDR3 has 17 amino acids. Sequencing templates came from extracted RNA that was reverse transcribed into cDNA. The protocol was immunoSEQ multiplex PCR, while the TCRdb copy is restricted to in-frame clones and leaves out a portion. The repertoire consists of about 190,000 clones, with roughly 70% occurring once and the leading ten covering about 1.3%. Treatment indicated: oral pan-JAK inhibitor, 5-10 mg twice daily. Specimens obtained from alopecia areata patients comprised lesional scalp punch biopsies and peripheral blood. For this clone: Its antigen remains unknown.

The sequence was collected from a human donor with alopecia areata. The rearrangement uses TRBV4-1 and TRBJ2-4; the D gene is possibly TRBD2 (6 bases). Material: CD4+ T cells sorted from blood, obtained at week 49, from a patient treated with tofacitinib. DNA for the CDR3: TGCGCCAGCAGCTCGGGACTCCGACGTGGGACCAAAAACATTCAGTACTTC. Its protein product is CASSSGLRRGTKNIQYF.